The 27 T cell receptor beta chains below all came from one sample that was sequenced in a study of human T cells and chemical hapten exposure. Documented time point: patch test 1, 2 weeks after DPC sensitization. Sample treatment: therapeutic diphenylcyclopropenone sensitization with weekly scalp DPC. TCRdb ran MiXCR on the RACE reads and lists one entry per CDR3 protein. The sample holds roughly 180,000 distinct CDR3 sequences; around 20% are singletons and the top ten take over 6.5%. The specimen comprised whole blood, sampled in connection with sensitization to the hapten diphenylcyclopropenone (DPC). Receptors were obtained from a woman between 45 and 65 years old with alopecia areata. Some clones in this sample may be carry-over from other donors' samples.

This rearrangement joins TRBV15 to TRBJ2-1, with TRBD2 matching over 12 bases. Germline CDR1 LNHNV, CDR2 YYDKDF (reference sequence). The V segment lost 0 bases and the J segment 7 bases; nucleotides outside the gene matches: 7. CDR3 length: 17 amino acids. In nucleotides, the CDR3 is TGTGCCACCAGCAGAGAGTTGACTAGCGGGAGCGGGAATGAGCAGTTCTTC. Translation gives CATSRELTSGSGNEQFF.

This clonotype was observed a few times. V is TRBV7-2 and J is TRBJ2-2; possible D gene TRBD2, 5 bases. The ends were cut back, 3 bases at V and 6 bases at J, with 11 bases in the middle. The germline V gene encodes CDR1 SGHTA and CDR2 FQGNSA. The CDR3 covers 14 residues. For the CDR3, the DNA is TGTGCCAGCAGCTTCGGGGTGGTCGCCGGGGAGCTGTTTTTT. This sequence encodes CASSFGVVAGELFF.

This clonotype was seen a few times. V and J are TRBV7-9 and TRBJ1-5; D remains unclear. This CDR3 is 13 amino acids long. The germline V gene has CDR1 SEHNR and CDR2 FQNEAQ (reference sequence). V was pared by 5 bases and J by 5 bases, with 10 bases between. This CDR3 is CASSPEPDQPQHF. As DNA, the CDR3 is TGTGCCAGCAGCCCCGAGCCGGATCAGCCCCAGCATTTT.

V gene TRBV15 combines with J gene TRBJ2-3, with D hard to call. Germline CDR1 LNHNV, CDR2 YYDKDF (reference sequence). There are 15 residues in the CDR3. Trimming took off 1 base at V and 2 bases at J, with 10 bases between the two ends. The CDR3 loop is CATSRVGKDTDTQYF. The CDR3, as DNA: TGTGCCACCAGCAGAGTGGGCAAGGACACAGATACGCAGTATTTT.

A few counts support this clonotype. The V and J genes are TRBV2 and TRBJ2-3; the D gene is possibly TRBD2 (5 bases). The CDR3 is 14 amino acids. Trimming shortened V by 3 bases and J by 2 bases, and 9 bases separated the two germline ends. Germline V lookup: CDR1 SNHLY, CDR2 FYNNEI. In DNA, the CDR3 is TGTGCCAGCAGTGACAAGCGGCCCACAGATACGCAGTATTTT. This sequence encodes CASSDKRPTDTQYF.

The DNA of the CDR3 is TGCAGTGCTAGATCTCCCGGGATAGCTCGAATTCACTCCTACGAGCAGTACTTC. This gives the protein CSARSPGIARIHSYEQYF. V usage is TRBV20-1 and J usage is TRBJ2-7; tentatively, D is TRBD2 (5 bases). Trimming pared 2 bases from V and 0 bases from J, leaving 23 bases between. Looked up from germline, CDR1 is DFQATT and CDR2 is SNEGSKA (reference sequence). The CDR3 runs to 18 residues.

The chain joins TRBV7-8 to TRBJ2-2; 12 nucleotides match TRBD2. CDR3 length: 19 amino acids. With 5 bases clipped from V and 0 bases from J, the junction kept 10 bases outside the gene matches. CDR1 is SGHVS, CDR2 FQNEAQ, per germline. This CDR3 reads CASSLRLAGAFANTGELFF. As DNA, the CDR3 is TGTGCCAGCAGCCTTCGACTAGCGGGAGCGTTTGCGAACACCGGGGAGCTGTTTTTT. The complete variable domain, with remaining parts taken from reference TRBV7-8 and TRBJ2-2, reads GAGVSQSPRYKVAKRGQDVALRCDPISGHVSLFWYQQALGQGPEFLTYFQNEAQLDKSGLPSDRFFAERPEGSVSTLKIQRTQQEDSAVYLCASSLRLAGAFANTGELFFGEGSRLTVL.

This clonotype came up a few times. The rearrangement joins TRBV3-1 to TRBJ2-7; no clear D gene. Trimming stripped 0 bases from V and 5 bases from J, with 11 bases between. Germline loops: CDR1 LGHDT, CDR2 YNNKEL (reference sequence). This CDR3 has 14 amino acids. The CDR3 DNA follows: TGTGCCAGCAGCCAAGATCCCCGGAACCACGAGCAGTACTTC. Its protein product is CASSQDPRNHEQYF.

V and J are TRBV7-9 and TRBJ2-3, with 9 bases identical to TRBD1. The V segment lost 7 bases and the J segment 0 bases; nucleotides outside the gene matches: 11. The CDR3 spans 17 residues. The germline V gene has CDR1 SEHNR and CDR2 FQNEAQ (reference sequence). CDR3 loop: CASISGRTGASTDTQYF. The CDR3 DNA is TGTGCCAGCATTTCAGGGCGGACAGGGGCCAGCACAGATACGCAGTATTTT.

V and J are TRBV27 and TRBJ1-1; D is unresolved. Trimming cost V 8 bases and J 5 bases, with 24 bases left between them. There are 16 residues in the CDR3. CDR1 MNHEY and CDR2 SMNVEV come from the germline V gene (reference sequence). CDR3 DNA sequence: TGTGCCAGCCGCCAATCCGGACGGCGGTTGAGGACTGAAGCTTTCTTT. It codes for CASRQSGRRLRTEAFF.

The chain is built from TRBV20-1 and TRBJ2-1; TRBD2 matches at 7 bases. Germline loops: CDR1 DFQATT, CDR2 SNEGSKA (reference sequence). CDR3 length equals 14 residues. After removal of 4 bases from V and 6 bases from J, the junction contained 9 bases not matched to a gene. CDR3 sequence reads: CSATPAGKVNEQFF. DNA of the CDR3: TGCAGTGCTACCCCAGCGGGAAAAGTCAATGAGCAGTTCTTC.

J is TRBJ2-2 and V is TRBV3-1; D remains ambiguous. CDR3 length equals 15 residues. V was clipped by 4 bases and J by 4 bases, with 13 bases between them. The germline gives CDR1 LGHDT, CDR2 YNNKEL (reference sequence). CDR3 in amino acids: CASSRLTESTGELFF. CDR3 DNA sequence: TGTGCCAGCAGCCGGCTAACGGAGAGCACCGGGGAGCTGTTTTTT.

The rearrangement joins TRBV29-1 to TRBJ1-4; D unresolved. The germline V gene encodes CDR1 SQVTM and CDR2 ANQGSEA. The length of the CDR3 is 11 residues. V lost 5 bases and J 7 bases, leaving 8 bases between the germline ends. In DNA, the CDR3 is TGCAGCGTTTTCAGAGCTGAAAAACTGTTTTTT. Its translation is CSVFRAEKLFF.

This rearrangement joins TRBV28 to TRBJ2-5; 8 positions match TRBD2. The germline V gene encodes CDR1 MDHEN and CDR2 SYDVKM. The CDR3 spans 15 residues. V lost 3 bases, J lost 3 bases, and 6 bases stayed unmatched. The CDR3 DNA follows: TGTGCCAGCAGTTTTCTTGCGGGAGGAAAAGAGACCCAGTACTTC. This gives the protein CASSFLAGGKETQYF.

This clonotype was seen a few times. The chain uses TRBV10-3 and TRBJ2-1; D ambiguous. CDR1 is ENHRY and CDR2 is SYGVKD in the germline V gene. V was shortened by 5 bases and J by 7 bases, with 15 bases between the two germline ends. The CDR3 sequence is 14 residues long. The CDR3 region is CAISNGPQGNEQFF. CDR3 DNA sequence: TGTGCCATCAGTAACGGACCCCAAGGGAATGAGCAGTTCTTC.

This chain links TRBV7-2 with TRBJ1-6; a possible D gene is TRBD1 (6 bases). Trimming cost V 5 bases and J 4 bases, with 9 bases left between them. Germline V CDR1 and CDR2: SGHTA, FQGNSA. This CDR3 is built from 14 residues. CDR3 protein: CASSPDSYNSPLHF. The CDR3 nucleotides read TGTGCCAGCAGCCCGGACAGTTATAATTCACCCCTCCACTTT.

This chain links TRBV3-1 with TRBJ2-3, with D tentatively TRBD1 (5 bases). Trimming cost V 4 bases and J 2 bases, with 10 bases left between them. The CDR3 contains 14 residues. Per germline, CDR1 LGHDT and CDR2 YNNKEL (reference sequence). The CDR3: CASSPRTNTDTQYF. The CDR3 DNA reads as TGTGCCAGCAGCCCCCGGACAAACACAGATACGCAGTATTTT.

This clonotype has more than one count but fewer than ten. The chain carries TRBV4-2 and TRBJ2-7; 7 positions match TRBD1. Germline trimming cut 4 bases from V and 5 bases from J; bases unmatched to any gene: 11. Germline V gene data show CDR1 as LGHNA and CDR2 as YNFKEQ. The CDR3 spans 15 residues. The DNA of the CDR3 is TGTGCCAGCAGCCTCGATTGGGACAGCGGCGACGAGCAGTACTTC. As protein: CASSLDWDSGDEQYF.

This CDR3 reads CASSLYRDTETQYF. As DNA, the CDR3 is TGTGCCAGCAGCTTATACCGGGACACAGAGACCCAGTACTTC. This chain connects TRBV7-2 to TRBJ2-5; D possibly corresponds to TRBD1 (6 bases). Trimming left V 2 bases short and J 4 bases short, with 11 bases between. This CDR3 region has 14 residues. Looked up from germline, CDR1 is SGHTA and CDR2 is FQGNSA.

This clonotype turned up a few times. The chain combines TRBV25-1 with TRBJ1-3; D is unresolved. Germline V lookup: CDR1 MGHDK, CDR2 SYGVNS. The CDR3 totals 12 residues. V lost 1 base to trimming and J lost 3 bases, with 1 base between them. Here the CDR3 reads CASSEFGNTIYF. The CDR3 DNA reads as TGTGCCAGCAGTGAATTTGGAAACACCATATATTTT. The full variable domain, in which reference TRBV25-1 and TRBJ1-3 provide the parts outside the CDR3, is EADIYQTPRYLVIGTGKKITLECSQTMGHDKMYWYQQDPGMELHLIHYSYGVNSTEKGDLSSESTVSRIRTEHFPLTLESARPSHTSQYLCASSEFGNTIYFGEGSWLTVV.

This clonotype has just a few counts. The rearrangement joins TRBV25-1 to TRBJ2-7; the D is unclear. This CDR3 has 15 residues. Looked up from germline, CDR1 is MGHDK and CDR2 is SYGVNS. Trimming removed 3 bases at V and 0 bases at J, with 12 bases between. CDR3 loop: CASSDTMVNSYEQYF. The CDR3 bases are TGTGCCAGCAGTGATACTATGGTTAACTCCTACGAGCAGTACTTC.

The chain employs TRBV25-1 and TRBJ2-5, with 8 bases lining up with TRBD2. J was trimmed by 0 bases and V by 6 bases; bases with no gene match: 3. This CDR3 spans 14 amino acids. CDR1 is MGHDK, CDR2 SYGVNS, per germline. CDR3 amino acids: CASSVLADQETQYF. DNA of the CDR3: TGTGCCAGCAGCGTACTAGCGGACCAAGAGACCCAGTACTTC.

This clonotype was detected only a few times. The gene calls are TRBV12-3 or TRBV12-4 and TRBJ2-2; maybe TRBD2 (7 bases). Trimming cost V 6 bases and J 3 bases, with 17 bases left between them. CDR3 length equals 16 residues. The chain's CDR3 is CASRHWGAGDTGELFF. As DNA, the CDR3 is TGTGCCAGCAGGCACTGGGGGGCGGGGGACACCGGGGAGCTGTTTTTT.

The CDR3 region is CSARFVGAWDDTQYF. The CDR3, as DNA: TGCAGTGCTAGGTTCGTGGGGGCCTGGGATGATACGCAGTATTTT. The J gene is TRBJ2-3, the V gene TRBV20-1; TRBD1 might be the D (6 bases). Germline CDR1 is DFQATT and CDR2 is SNEGSKA (reference sequence). The CDR3 is made up of 15 amino acids. Trimming shortened V by 3 bases and J by 6 bases, and 19 bases separated the two germline ends.

The V call is TRBV5-1, the J call TRBJ2-5, with 10 bases fitting TRBD2. V trimming: 4 bases; J trimming: 5 bases; junction bases outside the gene matches: 5. CDR3 length: 14 residues. Germline V lookup: CDR1 SGHRS, CDR2 YFSETQ. CDR3 coding DNA: TGCGCCAGCAGCCCCGCGGGACTAGCGGAGACCCAGTACTTC. This translates into CASSPAGLAETQYF. The variable domain in full, completed from reference TRBV5-1 and TRBJ2-5, reads KAGVTQTPRYLIKTRGQQVTLSCSPISGHRSVSWYQQTPGQGLQFLFEYFSETQRNKGNFPGRFSGRQFSNSRSEMNVSTLELGDSALYLCASSPAGLAETQYFGPGTRLLVL.

This clonotype turned up a few times. J is TRBJ2-1 and V is TRBV2; D call uncertain. The CDR3 covers 17 residues. The V gene's germline CDR1 is SNHLY and CDR2 FYNNEI. V was clipped by 4 bases and J by 0 bases, with 16 bases between them. CDR3 sequence (DNA): TGTGCCAGCAGTGCTCACTTCCTCGGAAGCTCCTACAATGAGCAGTTCTTC. This translates into CASSAHFLGSSYNEQFF.

The V and J genes are TRBV29-1 and TRBJ2-7; TRBD2 matches 8 bases. The V gene's germline CDR1 is SQVTM and CDR2 ANQGSEA. This CDR3 region has 12 residues. V shed 7 bases, J shed 2 bases, and the junction held 4 bases outside the gene matches. Here the CDR3 DNA reads TGCAGCGGATCAGCGGGAGCCTACGAGCAGTACTTC. It encodes CSGSAGAYEQYF.